This T cell receptor (beta chain) derives from a study of blood T cells in healthy people across ages. Findings and caveats of the study: Any changes in expanded clonotypes were possibly confounded, as donor CMV status remained unknown. A roughly linear fall in TCR beta diversity per million T cells was seen with increasing age. Researchers report that TCR beta diversity correlated strongly with naive T cell percentage.

Trimming removed 0 bases from V and 2 bases from J, with 11 bases in between. CDR1 is MNHEY, CDR2 SVGAGI, per germline. This CDR3 spans 15 amino acids. The donors, aged roughly 6 to 90, were healthy Caucasians from Russia. Regarding this clonotype: What it binds is not known.

Next came a second PCR, run for 7 to 11 cycles, which used a sample-barcoded 5' primer along with a J-beta primer mix. Using its own MiXCR run on the 5' RACE reads, TCRdb lists one record per CDR3 protein. The data show around 650,000 distinct CDR3 sequences, roughly 32% seen once. The chain has TRBV6-5 and TRBJ2-7; D is possibly TRBD1 (6 bases). This sequence originates from a woman older than 75 in good health. The material sequenced was blood. CDR3 coding DNA: TGTGCCAGCAGTTACTCCGGGCAGGGGACCTACGAGCAGTACTTC. This codes for CASSYSGQGTYEQYF.